The T cell receptor (beta chain) described here comes from a study of Graves' ophthalmopathy and Graves' hyperthyroidism. Trimming cost V 3 bases and J 3 bases; bases outside gene matches: 0. Germline assignment: CDR1 ENHRY and CDR2 SYGVKD. The CDR3 consists of 13 residues. Amplification from RNA transcripts yielded the TCR beta CDR3 regions. RT-PCR was first run with HTBI primers, then multiplex PCR in a second round. TCRdb re-analysed the multiplex PCR reads in MiXCR, keeping a single row per CDR3 protein. This sample yields around 1.1 million distinct CDR3 sequences, of which less than 45% are seen a single time; around 10% belongs to the top ten.

This TCR came from an adult man with Graves' hyperthyroidism. V is TRBV10-3 and J is TRBJ2-7; TRBD2 aligns across 9 bases. The sequencing input was peripheral blood or thyroid tissue (not recorded which). CDR3 residues: CAISELAGYEQYF. The CDR3 region has the DNA TGTGCCATCAGTGAACTAGCGGGCTACGAGCAGTACTTC.